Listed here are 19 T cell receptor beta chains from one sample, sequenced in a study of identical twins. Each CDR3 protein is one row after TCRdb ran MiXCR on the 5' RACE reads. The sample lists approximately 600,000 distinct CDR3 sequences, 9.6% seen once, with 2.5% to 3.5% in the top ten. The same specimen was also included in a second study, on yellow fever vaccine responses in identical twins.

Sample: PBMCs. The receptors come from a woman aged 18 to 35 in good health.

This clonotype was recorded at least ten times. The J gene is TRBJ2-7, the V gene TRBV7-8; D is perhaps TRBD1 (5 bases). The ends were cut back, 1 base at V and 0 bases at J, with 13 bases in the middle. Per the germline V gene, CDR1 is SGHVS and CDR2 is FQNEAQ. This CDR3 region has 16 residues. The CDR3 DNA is TGTGCCAGCAGCTTAGGACAGCAAGTCAGCTCCTACGAGCAGTACTTC. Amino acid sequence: CASSLGQQVSSYEQYF. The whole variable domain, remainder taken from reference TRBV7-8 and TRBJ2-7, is GAGVSQSPRYKVAKRGQDVALRCDPISGHVSLFWYQQALGQGPEFLTYFQNEAQLDKSGLPSDRFFAERPEGSVSTLKIQRTQQEDSAVYLCASSLGQQVSSYEQYFGPGTRLTVT.

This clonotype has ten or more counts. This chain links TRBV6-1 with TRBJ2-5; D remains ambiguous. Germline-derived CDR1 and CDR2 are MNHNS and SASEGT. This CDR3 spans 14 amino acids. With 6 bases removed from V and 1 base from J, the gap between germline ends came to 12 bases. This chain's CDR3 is CASSQPGRQETQYF. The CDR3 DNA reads TGTGCCAGCAGCCAACCGGGTCGCCAAGAGACCCAGTACTTC.

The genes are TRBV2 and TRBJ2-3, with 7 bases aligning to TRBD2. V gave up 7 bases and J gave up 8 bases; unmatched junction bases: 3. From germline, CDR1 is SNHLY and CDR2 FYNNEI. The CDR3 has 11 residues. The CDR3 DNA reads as TGTGCCAGCATGGGGGAGGGTACGCAGTATTTT. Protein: CASMGEGTQYF.

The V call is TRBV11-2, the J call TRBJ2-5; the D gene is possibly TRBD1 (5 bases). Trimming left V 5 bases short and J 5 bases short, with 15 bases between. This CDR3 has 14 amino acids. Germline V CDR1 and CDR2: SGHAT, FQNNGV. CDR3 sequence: CASSPTVKGETQYF. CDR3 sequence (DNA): TGTGCCAGCAGCCCGACAGTGAAGGGGGAGACCCAGTACTTC.

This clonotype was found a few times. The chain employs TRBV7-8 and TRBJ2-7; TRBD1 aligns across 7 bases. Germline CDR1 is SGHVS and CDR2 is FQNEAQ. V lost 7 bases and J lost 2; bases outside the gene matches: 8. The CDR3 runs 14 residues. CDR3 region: CASNRRTGPYEQYF. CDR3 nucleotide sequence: TGTGCCAGCAATCGAAGGACAGGCCCCTACGAGCAGTACTTC.

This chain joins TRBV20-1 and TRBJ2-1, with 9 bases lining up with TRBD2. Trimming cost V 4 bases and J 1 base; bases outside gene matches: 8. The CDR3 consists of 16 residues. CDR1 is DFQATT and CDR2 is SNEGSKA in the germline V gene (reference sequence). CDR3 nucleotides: TGCAGTGCTATTATAGCGGGAGAGGGGTCCTACAATGAGCAGTTCTTC. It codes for CSAIIAGEGSYNEQFF.

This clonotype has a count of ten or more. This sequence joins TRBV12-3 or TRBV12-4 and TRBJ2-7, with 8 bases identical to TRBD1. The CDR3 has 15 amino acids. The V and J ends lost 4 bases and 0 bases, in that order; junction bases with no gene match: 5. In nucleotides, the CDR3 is TGTGCCAGCAGTTCAATCAGGGGGCTCTCCTACGAGCAGTACTTC. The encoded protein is CASSSIRGLSYEQYF.

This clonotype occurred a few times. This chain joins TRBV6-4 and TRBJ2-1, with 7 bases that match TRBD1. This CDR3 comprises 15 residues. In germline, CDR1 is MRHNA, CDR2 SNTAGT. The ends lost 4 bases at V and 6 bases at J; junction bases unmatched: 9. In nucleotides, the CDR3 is TGTGCCAGCAGTGCCTCAGGGGGTCTGGGCAATGAGCAGTTCTTC. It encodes CASSASGGLGNEQFF.

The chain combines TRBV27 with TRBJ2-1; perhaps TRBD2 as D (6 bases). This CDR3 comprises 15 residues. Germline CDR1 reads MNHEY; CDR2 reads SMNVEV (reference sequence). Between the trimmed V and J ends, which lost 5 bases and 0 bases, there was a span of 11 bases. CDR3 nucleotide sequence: TGTGCCAGCAGTATCCGGGGGAGCTCCTACAATGAGCAGTTCTTC. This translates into CASSIRGSSYNEQFF.

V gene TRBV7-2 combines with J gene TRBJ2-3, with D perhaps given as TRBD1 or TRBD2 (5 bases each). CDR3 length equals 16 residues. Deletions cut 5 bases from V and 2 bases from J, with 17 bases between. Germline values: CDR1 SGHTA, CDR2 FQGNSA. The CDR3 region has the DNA TGTGCCAGCAGCATAAAACCGGGACCAACCACAGATACGCAGTATTTT. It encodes CASSIKPGPTTDTQYF.

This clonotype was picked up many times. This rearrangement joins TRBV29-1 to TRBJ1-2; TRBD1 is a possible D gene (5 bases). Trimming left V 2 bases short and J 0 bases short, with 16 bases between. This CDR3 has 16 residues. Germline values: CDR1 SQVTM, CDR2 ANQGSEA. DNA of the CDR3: TGCAGCGTTGAAAACGACGGGACCCTCGCTAACTATGGCTACACCTTC. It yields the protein CSVENDGTLANYGYTF.

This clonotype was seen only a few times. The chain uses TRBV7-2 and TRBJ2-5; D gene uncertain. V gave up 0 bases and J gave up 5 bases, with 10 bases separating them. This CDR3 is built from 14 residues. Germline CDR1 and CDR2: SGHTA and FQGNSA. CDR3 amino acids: CASSLAPQWETQYF. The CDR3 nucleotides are TGTGCCAGCAGCTTAGCGCCACAGTGGGAGACCCAGTACTTC.

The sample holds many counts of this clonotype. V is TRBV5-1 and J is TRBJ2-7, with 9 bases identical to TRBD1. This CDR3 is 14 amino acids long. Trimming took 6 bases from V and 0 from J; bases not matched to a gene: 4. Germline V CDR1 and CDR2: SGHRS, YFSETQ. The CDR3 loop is CASTPGQGSYEQYF. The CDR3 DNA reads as TGCGCCAGCACACCGGGACAGGGCTCCTACGAGCAGTACTTC.

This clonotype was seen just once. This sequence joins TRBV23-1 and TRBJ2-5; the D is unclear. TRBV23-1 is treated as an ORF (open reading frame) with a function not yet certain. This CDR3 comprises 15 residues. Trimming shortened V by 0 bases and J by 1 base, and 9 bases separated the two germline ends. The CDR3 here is CASSQSGDFQETQYF. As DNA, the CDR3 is TGCGCCAGCAGTCAATCAGGAGACTTCCAAGAGACCCAGTACTTC.

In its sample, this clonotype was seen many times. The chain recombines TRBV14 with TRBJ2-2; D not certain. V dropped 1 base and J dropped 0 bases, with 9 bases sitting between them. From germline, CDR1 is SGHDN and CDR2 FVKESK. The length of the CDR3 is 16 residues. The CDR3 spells CASSQARRSNTGELFF. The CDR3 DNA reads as TGTGCCAGCAGCCAAGCGAGACGTTCGAACACCGGGGAGCTGTTTTTT.

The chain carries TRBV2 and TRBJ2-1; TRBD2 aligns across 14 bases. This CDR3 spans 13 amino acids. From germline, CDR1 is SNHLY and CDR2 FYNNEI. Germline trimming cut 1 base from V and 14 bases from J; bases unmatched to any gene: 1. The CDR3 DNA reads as TGTGCCAGCAGTGAAGTGGGACTAGCGGGGGAGTTCTTC. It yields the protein CASSEVGLAGEFF.

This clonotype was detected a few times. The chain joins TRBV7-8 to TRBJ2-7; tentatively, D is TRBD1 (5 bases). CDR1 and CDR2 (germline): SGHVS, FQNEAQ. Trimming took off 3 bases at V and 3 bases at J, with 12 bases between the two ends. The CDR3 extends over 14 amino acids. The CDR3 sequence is CASSFYIQGYEQYF. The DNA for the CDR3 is TGTGCCAGCAGCTTTTATATTCAGGGCTACGAGCAGTACTTC. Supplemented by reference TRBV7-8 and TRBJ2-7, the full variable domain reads GAGVSQSPRYKVAKRGQDVALRCDPISGHVSLFWYQQALGQGPEFLTYFQNEAQLDKSGLPSDRFFAERPEGSVSTLKIQRTQQEDSAVYLCASSFYIQGYEQYFGPGTRLTVT.

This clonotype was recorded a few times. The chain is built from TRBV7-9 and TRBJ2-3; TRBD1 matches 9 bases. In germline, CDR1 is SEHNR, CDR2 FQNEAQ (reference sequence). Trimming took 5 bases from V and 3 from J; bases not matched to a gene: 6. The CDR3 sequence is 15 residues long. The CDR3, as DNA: TGTGCCAGCAGCGGGACAGGGATTGGGACAGATACGCAGTATTTT. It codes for CASSGTGIGTDTQYF.

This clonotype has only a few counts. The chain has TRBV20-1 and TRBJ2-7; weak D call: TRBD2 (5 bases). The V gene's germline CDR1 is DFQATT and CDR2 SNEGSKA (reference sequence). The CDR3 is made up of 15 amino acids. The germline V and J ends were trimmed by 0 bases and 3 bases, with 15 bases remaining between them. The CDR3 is CSAREVGDFNYEQYF. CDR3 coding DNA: TGCAGTGCTAGAGAGGTGGGAGACTTTAACTACGAGCAGTACTTC.